A few counts support the clone carrying this T cell receptor (beta chain). Its target is unknown. The isolated RNA, all of it, was reverse transcribed, so expressed TCRB transcripts were what got sequenced. Repertoires were generated with immunoSEQ multiplex PCR, while TCRdb's copy carries only in-frame clones and drops some. The top ten clones hold about 0.016% of a sample with a few hundred thousand clones, about 14% of them seen once. The data are from a study of beta chain features in type 1 diabetes. Study in general: Examined across all samples were almost 110 million sorted cells. Points from the study as a whole: PCR might preferentially amplify shorter templates, equally in patients and controls. It was among patients, rather than healthy donors, that naive, central memory and Treg TCRB repertoires appeared more similar. Moderate but significant shortening of TCRB CDR3s was recorded in all four CD4+ subsets from Type 1 diabetes patients.

CDR3 size: 11 residues. Per the germline V gene, CDR1 is DFQATT and CDR2 is SNEGSKA (reference sequence). V was trimmed by 6 bases and J by 6 bases, leaving 9 bases between them. V and J are TRBV20-1 and TRBJ2-1; D perhaps matches TRBD1 (6 bases). Specimen: naive CD4+ T cells from blood. This receptor was taken from a woman between 18 and 30 years old with type 1 diabetes. The CDR3 bases are TGCAGTGCCATAGGGGGCAATGAGCAGTTCTTC. Translated, it gives CSAIGGNEQFF.